This is a list of T cell receptor beta chains from one sample in a study of shared clonotypes between healthy human individuals. The table came from immunoSEQ multiplex PCR; TCRdb's copy has only in-frame clones and leaves some out. The sample shows 2 million or so clones, about 95% of them seen only once. The sequenced sample consisted of naive CD4+ T cells sorted from blood. The receptors come from a young man in good health. Each CDR3 is given without its conserved first and last residue. The order of the fields is V gene, CDR3 length, J gene, CDR3 protein.

V: TRBV2
length: 9
J: TRBJ2-7
CDR3: ASSERTSGS

V: TRBV6-1
length: 11
J: TRBJ2-3
CDR3: ASSRRGTDTQY

V: TRBV9
length: 12
J: TRBJ2-5
CDR3: ASSGVAGGETQY

V: TRBV5-1
length: 10
J: TRBJ1-2
CDR3: ASSLARGGYT

V: TRBV9
length: 12
J: TRBJ2-7
CDR3: ASSVTGDSYEQY

V: TRBV9
length: 13
J: TRBJ2-3
CDR3: ASSGWTSGTDTQY

V: TRBV5-4
length: 16
J: TRBJ2-1
CDR3: ASSLEPPGTRRYNEQF

V: TRBV14
length: 9
J: TRBJ2-7
CDR3: ASSQFLEQY

V: TRBV25-1
length: 12
J: TRBJ1-5
CDR3: ASSVGQGNQPQH

V: TRBV28
length: 16
J: TRBJ1-3
CDR3: ASTNPGPFSLLGNTIY

V: TRBV6-1
length: 11
J: TRBJ2-7
CDR3: ASRASGDYEQY

V: TRBV27
length: 14
J: TRBJ1-3
CDR3: ASSLSGTVSGNTIY

V: TRBV7-9
length: 14
J: TRBJ1-5
CDR3: ASSLAGFGSNQPQH

V: TRBV30
length: 12
J: TRBJ1-5
CDR3: AWSATGGGQPQH

V: TRBV5-1
length: 11
J: TRBJ2-7
CDR3: ASKAGTSYEQY

V: TRBV5-1
length: 16
J: TRBJ2-2
CDR3: ASSPLTGGVYNTGELF

V: TRBV5-1
length: 13
J: TRBJ2-1
CDR3: ASSFDGDFYNEQF

V: TRBV5-1
length: 12
J: TRBJ2-7
CDR3: ASSSTSGKYEQY

V: TRBV19
length: 14
J: TRBJ1-6
CDR3: ASSIRSTGGNSPLH

V: TRBV28
length: 15
J: TRBJ2-2
CDR3: ASSPSGLANFPGELF

V: TRBV30
length: 10
J: TRBJ2-1
CDR3: AWSPSSNEQF

V: TRBV12-5
length: 14
J: TRBJ1-1
CDR3: ASGASPGTGRPEAF

V: TRBV30
length: 12
J: TRBJ2-7
CDR3: AWSVEAGTYEQY

V: TRBV10-3
length: 13
J: TRBJ2-2
CDR3: AISEARTNTGELF

V: TRBV4-3
length: 11
J: TRBJ2-3
CDR3: ASSRGRTDTQY

V: TRBV5-1
length: 13
J: TRBJ2-5
CDR3: ASSPEARGEETQY

V: TRBV30
length: 12
J: TRBJ2-5
CDR3: AWSRAGGGETQY

V: TRBV14
length: 18
J: TRBJ2-3
CDR3: ASSHLPTSGRRLRTDTQY

V: TRBV13
length: 12
J: TRBJ2-1
CDR3: ASSSQGDRDEQF

V: TRBV5-1
length: 10
J: TRBJ1-3
CDR3: ASSLVGNTIY

V: TRBV20-1
length: 9
J: TRBJ2-1
CDR3: SARVLNEQF

V: TRBV2
length: 11
J: TRBJ2-7
CDR3: ASTYRGSYEQY

V: TRBV5-1
length: 14
J: TRBJ2-3
CDR3: ASSLSGGASTDTQY

V: TRBV5-6
length: 12
J: TRBJ2-3
CDR3: ASSSIGGTDTQY

V: TRBV6-1
length: 11
J: TRBJ2-5
CDR3: ASSVPGIETQY

V: TRBV5-1
length: 14
J: TRBJ1-6
CDR3: ASSLASGENNSPLH

V: TRBV18
length: 13
J: TRBJ1-4
CDR3: ASSPQGATNEKLF